The 26 T cell receptor beta chains below come from one sample, sequenced in a study of cytomegalovirus exposure and HLA in healthy donors. The study ran its PCR with 60 Vbeta and 13 Jbeta primers. Assay: immunoSEQ multiplex PCR; the TCRdb copy retains only in-frame clones and omits some. The data contain some 190,000 clones, about 85% of them seen just once; the ten biggest clones take up 1%. Input material: PBMCs. The receptors were sampled from a boy between 2 and 15 years old in good health and CMV-seronegative.

This clone was seen a single time. The chain employs TRBV5-8 and TRBJ2-5, with TRBD2 matching 9 bases. Germline CDR1 and CDR2: SGHTS and YDEGEE. V lost 4 bases and J lost 4; bases outside the gene matches: 11. This CDR3 has 16 residues. CDR3 DNA sequence: TGTGCCAGCAGCGCCGGGCGAGCGGGAGGTGGAGAGACCCAGTACTTC. This gives the protein CASSAGRAGGGETQYF.

V is TRBV28 and J is TRBJ1-2, with TRBD1 as a possible D gene (5 bases). V lost 3 bases and J lost 1, with 12 bases in between. Germline-derived CDR1 and CDR2 are MDHEN and SYDVKM. CDR3 size: 15 residues. The CDR3 protein is CASSFKDRSNYGYTF. The CDR3 coding sequence is TGTGCCAGCAGTTTCAAAGACAGAAGTAACTATGGCTACACCTTC.

The V call is TRBV11-2, the J call TRBJ2-7, with D perhaps matching TRBD1 (6 bases). Trimming left V 1 base short and J 2 bases short, with 9 bases between. CDR1 is SGHAT and CDR2 is FQNNGV in the germline V gene. CDR3 size: 14 residues. Here the CDR3 DNA reads TGTGCCAGCAGCTTAGGAACAGGGACCTACGAGCAGTACTTC. Translation: CASSLGTGTYEQYF.

The chain recombines TRBV4-2 with TRBJ2-1; TRBD2 agrees at 10 bases. V dropped 0 bases and J dropped 5; count of bases not matched to a gene: 10. This CDR3 region has 18 residues. CDR1 LGHNA and CDR2 YNFKEQ come from the germline V gene. The DNA for the CDR3 is TGTGCCAGCAGCCAAGATAGGCTAGCGGGGGCAGGGGACAATGAGCAGTTCTTC. It specifies CASSQDRLAGAGDNEQFF.

In this sample, this clone turned up once. The rearrangement links TRBV4-2 to TRBJ2-7; a possible D gene is TRBD2 (6 bases). The V gene lost 1 base and the J gene lost 4 bases, with 11 bases spanning the gap. Germline assignment: CDR1 LGHNA and CDR2 YNFKEQ. The CDR3 consists of 14 residues. CDR3 sequence reads: CASSQVGRGYEQYF. In DNA, the CDR3 is TGTGCCAGCAGCCAAGTAGGGCGGGGTTACGAGCAGTACTTC.

The rearrangement joins TRBV13 to TRBJ2-7; 10 nucleotides agree with TRBD1. The CDR3 has 15 residues. With V trimmed by 0 bases and J by 4 bases, 3 bases remained unmatched. Germline V gene sequence: CDR1 PRHDT, CDR2 FYEKMQ (reference sequence). In nucleotides, the CDR3 is TGTGCCAGCAGCTTAGGTGACAGGGGGCTATACGAGCAGTACTTC. This sequence encodes CASSLGDRGLYEQYF.

The chain is built from TRBV27 and TRBJ2-1; 9 nucleotides agree with TRBD1. Trimming at V came to 3 bases and at J to 5 bases, leaving 5 bases not matched to a gene. The CDR3 consists of 15 residues. Germline loops: CDR1 MNHEY, CDR2 SMNVEV (reference sequence). The chain's CDR3 is CASSFLGQGNNEQFF. CDR3 coding DNA: TGTGCCAGCAGTTTTTTGGGACAGGGTAACAATGAGCAGTTCTTC.

This clone occurred once. The CDR3 DNA reads TGCGCCAGCAGCACCCAAACAGGGGGCTATGGCTACACCTTC. The encoded protein is CASSTQTGGYGYTF. The chain uses TRBV5-1 and TRBJ1-2, with 8 bases aligning to TRBD1. Germline V gene data show CDR1 as SGHRS and CDR2 as YFSETQ. Trimming cost V 4 bases and J 4 bases; bases outside gene matches: 6. There are 14 residues in the CDR3.

V and J are TRBV6-1 and TRBJ1-1, with TRBD1 matching over 8 bases. This CDR3 has 15 amino acids. The ends lost 5 bases at V and 4 bases at J; junction bases unmatched: 9. CDR1 and CDR2 (germline): MNHNS, SASEGT. As DNA, the CDR3 is TGTGCCAGCAGTCACCGGGACAGGCCAGGCACTGAAGCTTTCTTT. It codes for CASSHRDRPGTEAFF.

The chain uses TRBV7-9 and TRBJ2-2; D is perhaps TRBD1 (6 bases). The germline V gene encodes CDR1 SEHNR and CDR2 FQNEAQ (reference sequence). This CDR3 has 16 residues. V was shortened by 7 bases and J by 1 base, with 16 bases between the two germline ends. CDR3 sequence (DNA): TGTGCCAGCACTTTTCTAGTAGGGGGGAACACCGGGGAGCTGTTTTTT. It yields the protein CASTFLVGGNTGELFF.

This chain joins TRBV5-1 and TRBJ2-1; a weak D match, TRBD2 (5 bases). This CDR3 region has 11 residues. Germline CDR1 SGHRS, CDR2 YFSETQ. The V end lost 4 bases, the J end lost 6 bases, and 5 bases lay between the germline ends. The CDR3 sequence: CASSEGNEQFF. The CDR3, as DNA: TGCGCCAGCAGCGAGGGCAATGAGCAGTTCTTC.

This clone was counted between two and nine times. V gene TRBV10-2 combines with J gene TRBJ1-6; the match to TRBD1 covers 7 bases. J lost 8 bases, V lost 3 bases, and 7 bases had no gene match. There are 15 residues in the CDR3. Looked up from germline, CDR1 is WSHSY and CDR2 is SAAADI. Here the CDR3 reads CASSDRQGPHSPLHF. The CDR3, as DNA: TGCGCCAGCAGTGACCGACAGGGCCCCCATTCACCCCTCCACTTT.

The rearrangement joins TRBV10-2 to TRBJ1-2; D ambiguous. Trimming shortened V by 4 bases and J by 4 bases, and 16 bases separated the two germline ends. The germline V gene encodes CDR1 WSHSY and CDR2 SAAADI. The CDR3 has 15 residues. The CDR3 region is CASSVNRARVYGYTF. The DNA of the CDR3 is TGCGCCAGCAGTGTTAATCGGGCGAGGGTCTATGGCTACACCTTC.

The chain combines TRBV14 with TRBJ2-5; no firm D call. The CDR3 contains 13 residues. V lost 3 bases to trimming and J lost 2 bases, with 7 bases between them. In germline, CDR1 is SGHDN, CDR2 FVKESK. DNA of the CDR3: TGTGCCAGCAGCCACCAATTTCAAGAGACCCAGTACTTC. It yields the protein CASSHQFQETQYF.

In regard to this clone: A junction boundary mismatches the germline segment, possibly from a read error. The rearrangement links TRBV7-9 to TRBJ2-7; 7 nucleotides match TRBD2. The germline CDR1 and CDR2 sequences are SEHNR and FQNEAQ (reference sequence). This CDR3 has 16 residues. In DNA, the CDR3 is TGTTCCAGCAGCCGCGAGCGGTTTTTTGGCGGGAGTGAGCAGTACTTC. It yields the protein CSSSRERFFGGSEQYF.

The chain carries TRBV10-3 and TRBJ1-1, with 8 bases lining up with TRBD1. V lost 6 bases, J lost 6 bases, and 3 bases stayed unmatched. The CDR3 is made up of 12 amino acids. Looked up from germline, CDR1 is ENHRY and CDR2 is SYGVKD. CDR3 residues: CAIRDRGPEAFF. Here the CDR3 DNA reads TGTGCCATCAGAGACAGGGGCCCTGAAGCTTTCTTT.

This chain connects TRBV6-5 to TRBJ1-2; D is unclear. Germline V lookup: CDR1 MNHEY, CDR2 SVGAGI. Trimming removed 2 bases from V and 5 bases from J, with 15 bases in between. This CDR3 comprises 15 residues. The CDR3, as DNA: TGTGCCAGCAGTTACGCCGTCCAACCGACTTATGGCTACACCTTC. This encodes CASSYAVQPTYGYTF.

The chain is built from TRBV5-4 and TRBJ1-2, with D unresolved. The CDR3 consists of 14 residues. CDR1 SGHNT and CDR2 YYREEE come from the germline V gene (reference sequence). V was shortened by 2 bases and J by 2 bases, with 10 bases between the two germline ends. CDR3: CASSFVNGNYGYTF. CDR3 in DNA: TGTGCCAGCAGCTTTGTAAACGGGAACTATGGCTACACCTTC. The entire variable domain, with the rest obtained from reference TRBV5-4 and TRBJ1-2, is as follows: ETGVTQSPTHLIKTRGQQVTLRCSSQSGHNTVSWYQQALGQGPQFIFQYYREEENGRGNFPPRFSGLQFPNYSSELNVNALELDDSALYLCASSFVNGNYGYTFGSGTRLTVV.

V usage is TRBV2 and J usage is TRBJ1-4; 11 bases match TRBD1. Germline-derived CDR1 and CDR2 are SNHLY and FYNNEI. This CDR3 spans 14 amino acids. Trimming at V came to 6 bases and at J to 7 bases, leaving 4 bases not matched to a gene. Here the CDR3 DNA reads TGTGCCAGCAGATTAGGGACAGGGGGTGAAAAACTGTTTTTT. Protein product: CASRLGTGGEKLFF.

The chain couples TRBV27 to TRBJ2-5, with 12 bases matching TRBD2. Germline CDR1 reads MNHEY; CDR2 reads SMNVEV (reference sequence). V trimming: 5 bases; J trimming: 5 bases; junction bases outside the gene matches: 6. This CDR3 is 15 amino acids long. CDR3 region: CASSMTSGSVETQYF. CDR3 DNA: TGTGCCAGCAGTATGACTAGCGGGAGCGTGGAGACCCAGTACTTC.

This chain connects TRBV29-1 to TRBJ2-7, with 9 bases matching TRBD1. The germline V gene encodes CDR1 SQVTM and CDR2 ANQGSEA. V lost 8 bases and J lost 1; bases outside the gene matches: 12. This CDR3 is 15 amino acids long. In DNA form, the CDR3 reads TGCAGCACTTTACACTACGGGACAGGGTCCTACGAGCAGTACTTC. Translating it yields CSTLHYGTGSYEQYF.

This CDR3 reads CASSPTQGNYGYTF. The CDR3 DNA is TGCGCCAGCAGCCCGACCCAGGGGAACTATGGCTACACCTTC. The genes are TRBV4-1 and TRBJ1-2; possibly TRBD1 for D (6 bases). Germline V gene lookup returns CDR1 MGHRA and CDR2 YSYEKL. The CDR3 covers 14 residues. With 4 bases removed from V and 2 bases from J, the gap between germline ends came to 11 bases.

The V call is TRBV5-1, the J call TRBJ2-5; TRBD2 aligns across 11 bases. CDR3 length equals 16 residues. Germline V lookup: CDR1 SGHRS, CDR2 YFSETQ. The ends lost 5 bases at V and 5 bases at J; junction bases unmatched: 11. The CDR3 is CASSQHSGGARETQYF. The CDR3 bases are TGCGCCAGCAGTCAGCATAGCGGGGGGGCCAGGGAGACCCAGTACTTC.

Only one count was recorded for this clone. The chain joins TRBV30 to TRBJ1-4; D may be TRBD1 (5 bases). Trimming took off 3 bases at V and 0 bases at J, with 8 bases between the two ends. This CDR3 is built from 14 residues. CDR1 and CDR2 from the germline V gene are GTSNPN and SVGIG (reference sequence). In DNA, the CDR3 is TGTGCCTGGAGGGGACTCGCAACTAATGAAAAACTGTTTTTT. Protein: CAWRGLATNEKLFF.

This sequence joins TRBV28 and TRBJ1-6, with TRBD1 matching over 7 bases. Germline V gene data show CDR1 as MDHEN and CDR2 as SYDVKM. CDR3 size: 15 residues. The V and J ends lost 5 bases and 5 bases, in that order; junction bases with no gene match: 6. CDR3 protein: CASSPIDRDNSPLHF. DNA for the CDR3: TGTGCCAGCAGTCCTATCGACAGGGATAATTCACCCCTCCACTTT.

The chain's CDR3 is CASSPGLAGATDTQYF. DNA for the CDR3: TGCGCCAGCAGCCCGGGACTAGCGGGGGCCACAGATACGCAGTATTTT. J is TRBJ2-3 and V is TRBV5-1; 14 positions match TRBD2. CDR1 and CDR2 from the germline V gene are SGHRS and YFSETQ. J was trimmed by 2 bases and V by 4 bases; bases with no gene match: 3. This CDR3 is 16 amino acids long.